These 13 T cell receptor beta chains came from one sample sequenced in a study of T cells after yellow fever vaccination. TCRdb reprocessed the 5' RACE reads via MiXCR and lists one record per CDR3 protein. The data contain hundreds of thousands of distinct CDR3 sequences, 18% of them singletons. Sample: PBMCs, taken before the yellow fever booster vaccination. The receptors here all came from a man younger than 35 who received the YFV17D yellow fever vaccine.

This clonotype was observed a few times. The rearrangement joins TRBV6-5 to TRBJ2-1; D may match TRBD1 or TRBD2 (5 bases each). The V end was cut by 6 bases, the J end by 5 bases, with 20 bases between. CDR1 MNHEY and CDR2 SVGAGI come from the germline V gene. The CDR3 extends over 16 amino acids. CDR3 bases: TGTGCCAGCAGGACAGTCGGGGTTACCCGTCACAATGAGCAGTTCTTC. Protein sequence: CASRTVGVTRHNEQFF.

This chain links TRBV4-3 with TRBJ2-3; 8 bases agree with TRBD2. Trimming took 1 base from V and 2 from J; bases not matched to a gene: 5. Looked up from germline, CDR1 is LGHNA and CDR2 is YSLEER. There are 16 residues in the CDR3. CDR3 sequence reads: CASSQARGGPTDTQYF. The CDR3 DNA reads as TGCGCCAGCAGCCAAGCCCGCGGGGGGCCCACAGATACGCAGTATTTT.

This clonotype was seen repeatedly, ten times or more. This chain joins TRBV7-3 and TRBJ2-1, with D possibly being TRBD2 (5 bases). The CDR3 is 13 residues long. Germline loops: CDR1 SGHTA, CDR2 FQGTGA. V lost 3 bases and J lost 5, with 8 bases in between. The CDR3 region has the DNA TGTGCCAGCAGCTTCGAGGGAAACAATGAGCAGTTCTTC. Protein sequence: CASSFEGNNEQFF.

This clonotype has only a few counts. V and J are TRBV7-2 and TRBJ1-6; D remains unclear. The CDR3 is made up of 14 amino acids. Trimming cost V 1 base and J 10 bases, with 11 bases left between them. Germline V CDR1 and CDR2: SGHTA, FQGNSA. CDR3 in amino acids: CASSLGGLGSPLHF. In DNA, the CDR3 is TGTGCCAGCAGCTTAGGAGGTCTCGGGTCACCCCTCCACTTT.

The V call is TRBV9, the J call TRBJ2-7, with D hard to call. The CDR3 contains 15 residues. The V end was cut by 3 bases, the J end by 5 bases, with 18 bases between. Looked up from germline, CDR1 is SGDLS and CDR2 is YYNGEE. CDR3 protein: CASSGTNQARNEQYV. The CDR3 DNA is TGTGCCAGCAGCGGTACCAACCAAGCCCGAAACGAGCAGTACGTC.

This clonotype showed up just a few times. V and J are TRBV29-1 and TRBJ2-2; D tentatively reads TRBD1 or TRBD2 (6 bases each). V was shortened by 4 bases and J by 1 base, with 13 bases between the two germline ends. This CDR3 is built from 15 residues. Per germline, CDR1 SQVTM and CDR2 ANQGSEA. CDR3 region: CSVAPRGQNTGELFF. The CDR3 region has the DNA TGCAGCGTTGCACCACGGGGGCAGAACACCGGGGAGCTGTTTTTT.

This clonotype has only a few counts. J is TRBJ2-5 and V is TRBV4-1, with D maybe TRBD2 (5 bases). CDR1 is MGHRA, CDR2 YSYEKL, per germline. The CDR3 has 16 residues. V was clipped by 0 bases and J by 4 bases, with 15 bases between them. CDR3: CASSQEGKRSPETQYF. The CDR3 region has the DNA TGCGCCAGCAGCCAAGAAGGGAAGCGGTCGCCAGAGACCCAGTACTTC.

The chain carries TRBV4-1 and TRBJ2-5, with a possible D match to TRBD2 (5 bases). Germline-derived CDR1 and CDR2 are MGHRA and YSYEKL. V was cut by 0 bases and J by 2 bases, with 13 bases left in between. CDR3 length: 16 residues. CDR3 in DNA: TGCGCCAGCAGCCAAGATGGGAGACATACACAAGAGACCCAGTACTTC. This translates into CASSQDGRHTQETQYF.

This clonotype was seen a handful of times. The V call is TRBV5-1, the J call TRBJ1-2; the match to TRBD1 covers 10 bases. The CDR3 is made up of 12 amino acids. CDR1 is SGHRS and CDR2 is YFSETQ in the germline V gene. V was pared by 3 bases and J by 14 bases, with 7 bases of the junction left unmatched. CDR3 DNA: TGCGCCAGCAGCTCGTCCCCGGGACAGGGGACCTTC. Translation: CASSSSPGQGTF.

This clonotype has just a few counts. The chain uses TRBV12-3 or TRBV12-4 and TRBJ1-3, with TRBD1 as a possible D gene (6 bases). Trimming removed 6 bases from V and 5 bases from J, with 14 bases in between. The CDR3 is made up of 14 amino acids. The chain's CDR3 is CASRTTGRRNTIYF. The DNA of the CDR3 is TGTGCCAGCAGGACAACAGGGCGCAGAAACACCATATATTTT.

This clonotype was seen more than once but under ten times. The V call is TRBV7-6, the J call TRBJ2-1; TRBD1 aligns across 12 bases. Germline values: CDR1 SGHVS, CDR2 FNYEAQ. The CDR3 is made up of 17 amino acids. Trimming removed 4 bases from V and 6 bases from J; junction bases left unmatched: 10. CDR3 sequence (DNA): TGTGCCAGCAGCTCCCTTCTGGGACAGGGGGCGCCCAATGAGCAGTTCTTC. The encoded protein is CASSSLLGQGAPNEQFF.

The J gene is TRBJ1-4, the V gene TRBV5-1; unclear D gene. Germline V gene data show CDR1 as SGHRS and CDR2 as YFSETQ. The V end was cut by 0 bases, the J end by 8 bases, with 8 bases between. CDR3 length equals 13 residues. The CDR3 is CASSLGPGEKLFF. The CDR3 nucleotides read TGCGCCAGCAGCTTGGGGCCAGGAGAAAAACTGTTTTTT.

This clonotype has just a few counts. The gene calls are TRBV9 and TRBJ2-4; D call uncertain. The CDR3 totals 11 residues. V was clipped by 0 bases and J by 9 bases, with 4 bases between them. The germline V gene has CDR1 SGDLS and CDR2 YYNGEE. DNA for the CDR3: TGTGCCAGCAGCGTAGGAAGCATTCAGTACTTC. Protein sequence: CASSVGSIQYF.